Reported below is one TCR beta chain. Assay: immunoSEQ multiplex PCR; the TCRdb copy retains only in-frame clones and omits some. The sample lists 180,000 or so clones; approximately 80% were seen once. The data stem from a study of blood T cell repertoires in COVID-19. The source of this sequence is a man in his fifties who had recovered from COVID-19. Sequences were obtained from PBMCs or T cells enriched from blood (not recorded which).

CDR3 in DNA: TGTGCCAGCAGCTTAGATAGGGGGGGCGCGGAGACCCAGTACTTC. Protein product: CASSLDRGGAETQYF. The rearrangement joins TRBV11-2 to TRBJ2-5, with D possibly TRBD2 on 7 matching bases. CDR3 length: 15 amino acids. In germline, CDR1 is SGHAT, CDR2 FQNNGV. Trimming shortened V by 0 bases and J by 5 bases, and 13 bases separated the two germline ends.